Each of the 5 T cell receptor beta chains below was sequenced from the same sample in a study of T cell clusters in autoimmune cytopenias. TRB was amplified by touch-down multiplex PCR, primer pools A and B combined. TCRdb re-called the multiplex PCR reads; one entry per CDR3 protein, DNA not given. This sample's clone table lists thousands of distinct CDR3 sequences. Roughly 40,000 genome equivalents of blood DNA were amplified for TRB. The sample also formed part of further work on T cell repertoires in aging, cancer and after chemotherapy.

Sample: peripheral blood. The receptors come from a human donor in good health.

The chain recombines TRBV6-5 with TRBJ2-7; lacking DNA, the TRBD1 call made by TCRdb goes unchecked. This CDR3 contains 14 residues. The germline V gene encodes CDR1 MNHEY and CDR2 SVGAGI. CDR3: CASSLAHSAGEQYF.

This clonotype counts as medium-sized (0.01 to 0.1%) by frequency. The chain employs TRBV6-5 and TRBJ2-7; without DNA, the TCRdb call of TRBD1 cannot be checked. The germline gives CDR1 MNHEY, CDR2 SVGAGI. This CDR3 is 14 amino acids long. The CDR3 loop is CASSGAGQGYEQYF.

This clonotype is medium-sized (0.01 to 0.1%) by frequency. The V call is TRBV15, the J call TRBJ2-7; as DNA is missing, the TRBD2 call by TCRdb cannot be tested. Germline assignment: CDR1 LNHNV and CDR2 YYDKDF (reference sequence). The CDR3 has 15 amino acids. CDR3 loop: CATSGERGGPREQYF.

Measured by frequency, this clonotype is medium-sized. The rearrangement uses TRBV19 and TRBJ2-1; TCRdb's D gene call, TRBD2, goes unchecked for lack of DNA. Germline V lookup: CDR1 LNHDA, CDR2 SQIVND (reference sequence). The CDR3 totals 16 residues. CDR3 in amino acids: CASSIVGLAESHEQFF.

The CDR3 is CASSGPPGQGPTGEQFF. The rearrangement uses TRBV12-3 or TRBV12-4 and TRBJ2-1; TCRdb returns TRBD1, unconfirmable since there is no DNA. The CDR3 consists of 17 residues.